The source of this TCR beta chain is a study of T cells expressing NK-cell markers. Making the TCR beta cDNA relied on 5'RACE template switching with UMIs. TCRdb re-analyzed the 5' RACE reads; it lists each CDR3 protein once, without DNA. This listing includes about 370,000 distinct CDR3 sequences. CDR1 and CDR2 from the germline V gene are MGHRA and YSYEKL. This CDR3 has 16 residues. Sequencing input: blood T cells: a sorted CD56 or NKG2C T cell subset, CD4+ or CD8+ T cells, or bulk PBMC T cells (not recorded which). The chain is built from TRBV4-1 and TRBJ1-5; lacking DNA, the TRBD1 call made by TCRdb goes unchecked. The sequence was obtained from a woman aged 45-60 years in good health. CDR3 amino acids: CASSAPGTGGNQPQHF.